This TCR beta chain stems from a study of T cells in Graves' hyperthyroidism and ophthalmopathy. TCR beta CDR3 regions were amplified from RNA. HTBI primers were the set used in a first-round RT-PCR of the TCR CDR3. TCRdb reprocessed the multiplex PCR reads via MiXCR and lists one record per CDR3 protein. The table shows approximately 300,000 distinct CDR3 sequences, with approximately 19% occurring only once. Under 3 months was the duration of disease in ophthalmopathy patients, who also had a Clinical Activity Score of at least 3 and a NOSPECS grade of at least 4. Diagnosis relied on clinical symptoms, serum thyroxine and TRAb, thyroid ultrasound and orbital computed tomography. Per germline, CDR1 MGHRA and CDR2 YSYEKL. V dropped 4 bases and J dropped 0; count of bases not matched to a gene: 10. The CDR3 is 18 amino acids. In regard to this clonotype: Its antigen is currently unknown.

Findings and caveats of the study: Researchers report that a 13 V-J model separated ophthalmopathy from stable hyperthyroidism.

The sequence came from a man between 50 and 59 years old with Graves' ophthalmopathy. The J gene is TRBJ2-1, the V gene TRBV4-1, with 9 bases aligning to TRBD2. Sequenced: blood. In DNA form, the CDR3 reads TGCGCCAGCAGCCCCGCGGCTAGCGGGATAGGCTCCTACAATGAGCAGTTCTTC. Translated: CASSPAASGIGSYNEQFF.